The rows below give T cell receptor beta chains drawn from one sample of a study of T cell changes during pregnancy in multiple sclerosis. Method: immunoSEQ multiplex PCR; TCRdb's copy keeps in-frame clones and lacks some. This table holds under 70,000 clones, under 95% found once. Source: CD4+ T cells from peripheral blood mononuclear cells, taken after pregnancy. These receptors originate from a female donor in good health, enrolled as a control in a pregnancy study. The CDR3 runs from the conserved cysteine through the conserved F or W. D genes are given only for firm matches. Size is stated for part of the rows, as once, few or many counts, or as a class when the clone is expanded.

V gene	D gene	clone size	J gene	CDR3 DNA	CDR3 protein
TRBV11-3	TRBD1	NA	TRBJ1-2	TGTGCCAGCAGCCCGACAGGGGGCGTGACTGGCTACACCTTC	CASSPTGGVTGYTF
TRBV4-2	TRBD1	NA	TRBJ2-5	TGTGCCAGCAGCCAAGATCAGGGGGCTGGAGAGACCCAGTACTTC	CASSQDQGAGETQYF
TRBV6-1	NA	NA	TRBJ2-7	TGTGCCAGCAGTGTCCTAGTAGGGGACGAGCAGTACTTC	CASSVLVGDEQYF
TRBV5-4	NA	NA	TRBJ1-2	TGTGCCAGCAGCTTGAAGTACAGGGTCTATGGCTACACCTTC	CASSLKYRVYGYTF
TRBV7-3	NA	NA	TRBJ2-2	TGTGCCAGCAGCTTAGGGCAGGGTAGATCCGGGGAGCTGTTTTTT	CASSLGQGRSGELFF
TRBV7-2	NA	NA	TRBJ1-2	TGTGCCAGCAGCCCCCAGGACTTTTCATATGGCTACACCTTC	CASSPQDFSYGYTF
TRBV6-5	NA	NA	TRBJ1-2	TGTGCCAGCTTTGGGTTGAGGCGCGCTAACTATGGCTACACCTTC	CASFGLRRANYGYTF
TRBV7-3	TRBD2	NA	TRBJ2-1	TGTGCCAGCAGCTTCCAGCTAGCGGGGGGGCCTAATGAGCAGTTCTTC	CASSFQLAGGPNEQFF
TRBV30	NA	NA	TRBJ1-6	TGTGCCTGGAGTGTTACCAGGATGAATTCACCCCTCCACTTT	CAWSVTRMNSPLHF
TRBV7-6	NA	NA	TRBJ1-1	TGTGCCAGCAGGTACCCCCCGGGTGACACTGAAGCTTTCTTT	CASRYPPGDTEAFF
TRBV10-3	NA	NA	TRBJ1-1	TGTGCCATCATTGGGGAGGGCCCTGAAGCTTTCTTT	CAIIGEGPEAFF
TRBV5-4	NA	NA	TRBJ2-7	TGTGCCAGCAGCTTGCCCCCCAGGGGAAGGGTCTACGAGCAGTACTTC	CASSLPPRGRVYEQYF
TRBV19	TRBD2	NA	TRBJ2-5	TGTGCCAGTAGTGGGAGGGGCCGGTGGGAGACCCAGTACTTC	CASSGRGRWETQYF
TRBV4-1	TRBD2	once	TRBJ2-2	TGCGCCAGCAGCCAAACGGGACTAGCGGGGGGAAAGGCCGGGGAGCTGTTTTTT	CASSQTGLAGGKAGELFF
TRBV30	NA	medium-sized	TRBJ1-2	TGTGCCTGGACAGCTAACTATGGCTACACCTTC	CAWTANYGYTF
TRBV7-9	NA	NA	TRBJ1-4	TGTGCCAGCAGCTCTACAGAGTTGAATGAAAAACTGTTTTTT	CASSSTELNEKLFF
TRBV2	TRBD1	NA	TRBJ1-4	TGTGCCAGCAGCACAGGGGTTGGTGAAAAACTGTTTTTT	CASSTGVGEKLFF
TRBV7-2	TRBD2	NA	TRBJ2-5	TGTGCCAGCAGCTTAAACCGACCGGGACTATCCCTGGAGACCCAGTACTTC	CASSLNRPGLSLETQYF
TRBV5-4	NA	NA	TRBJ1-6	TGTGCCAGCAGCCAGCAGACAGAGGATTCACCCCTCCACTTT	CASSQQTEDSPLHF
TRBV30	TRBD1	NA	TRBJ1-2	TGTGCCTGGAGTCCTACGGGACAGGCGAACTATGGCTACACCTTC	CAWSPTGQANYGYTF
TRBV19	TRBD1	NA	TRBJ1-1	TGTGCCAGTCGGGGGCTACAGGGGGCGGGTACTGAAGCTTTCTTT	CASRGLQGAGTEAFF
TRBV19	TRBD2	NA	TRBJ2-7	TGTGCCAGTAGTATATCAGCGGGGGGGCACCTCACCTACGAGCAGTACTTC	CASSISAGGHLTYEQYF
TRBV29-1	TRBD1	NA	TRBJ2-5	TGCAGCGTTACCGGGACAGGGAAGGAGACCCAGTACTTC	CSVTGTGKETQYF
TRBV18	NA	NA	TRBJ1-3	TGTGCCAGCTCACCAACCGACAGACTTTCTGGAAACACCATATATTTT	CASSPTDRLSGNTIYF
TRBV5-8	NA	NA	TRBJ1-1	TGTGCCAGCAACAGGAGATCGAACACTGAAGCTTTCTTT	CASNRRSNTEAFF
TRBV7-6	TRBD1	NA	TRBJ2-2	TGTGCCAGCAGCTTAGCCGCGACAGGGGGCACCGGGGAGCTGTTTTTT	CASSLAATGGTGELFF
TRBV4-1	TRBD1	few	TRBJ1-5	TGCGCCAGCAGCCAAGAAGGGGGCAGCTTCAATCAGCCCCAGCATTTT	CASSQEGGSFNQPQHF
TRBV7-2	TRBD2	NA	TRBJ2-4	TGTGCCAGCAGCTTGACTAGCGGAAAGATCGACATAGCCAAAAACATTCAGTACTTC	CASSLTSGKIDIAKNIQYF
TRBV9	NA	NA	TRBJ2-3	TGTGCCAGCAGCCGCACCTCGCTAGCACTCACAGATACGCAGTATTTT	CASSRTSLALTDTQYF
TRBV5-1	TRBD2	NA	TRBJ2-5	TGCGCCAGCAGCTTGGACGCCGGGGGGGGTGTTGAGACCCAGTACTTC	CASSLDAGGGVETQYF
TRBV15	TRBD2	NA	TRBJ2-7	TGTGCCACCAGCAGAGTCGGGGGGGCCTACGAGCAGTACTTC	CATSRVGGAYEQYF
TRBV28	NA	NA	TRBJ2-7	TGTGCCAGCAGTTTATGGGGCCAGGTCTCCTACGAGCAGTACTTC	CASSLWGQVSYEQYF
TRBV19	NA	NA	TRBJ1-1	TGTGCCAGTAGTATCACCCGGGGGGACACTGAAGCTTTCTTT	CASSITRGDTEAFF
TRBV21-1	NA	NA	TRBJ2-5	TGTGCCAGCGGGCGAAAGGAGACCCAGTACTTC	CASGRKETQYF
TRBV14	NA	NA	TRBJ2-6	TGTGCCAGCAGCCAAGCCCCTACGGGTGGGGCCAACGTCCTGACTTTC	CASSQAPTGGANVLTF
TRBV7-8	NA	NA	TRBJ1-5	TGTGCCAGCAGCTCCAATCCGGGACTTCCCAATCAGCCCCAGCATTTT	CASSSNPGLPNQPQHF
TRBV19	NA	NA	TRBJ1-4	TGTGCCAGTAGTCAAGCGGGTAGGAGTGAAAAACTGTTTTTT	CASSQAGRSEKLFF
TRBV5-6	NA	NA	TRBJ1-2	TGTGCCAGCAGCGTCAAGACGGGCTATGGCTACACCTTC	CASSVKTGYGYTF
TRBV30	TRBD2	NA	TRBJ2-1	TGTGCCTCCCTAATAGCGGGGGCGGGGAATGAGCAGTTCTTC	CASLIAGAGNEQFF
TRBV27	TRBD1	NA	TRBJ1-1	TGTGCCAGCAGGAACGACAGGGCCACCACTGAAGCTTTCTTT	CASRNDRATTEAFF
TRBV5-1	TRBD1	few	TRBJ1-2	TGCGCCAGCAGCTACCTGACAGGGGGCGGTAGCTATGGCTACACCTTC	CASSYLTGGGSYGYTF
TRBV29-1	NA	once	TRBJ1-1	TGCAGCGTGGACAGCGGGGATGGTACTGAAGCTTTCTTT	CSVDSGDGTEAFF
TRBV19	NA	NA	TRBJ2-1	TGTGCCAGTAGCGCTAACCAGGGGTGGGAGCAGTTCTTC	CASSANQGWEQFF
TRBV30	TRBD1	NA	TRBJ1-2	TGTGCCTGGAGTGTCGGACAGGGGGCTGGCTACACCTTC	CAWSVGQGAGYTF
TRBV9	NA	NA	TRBJ2-5	TGTGCCAGCAGCGCGAGACAGTTACAAGAGACCCAGTACTTC	CASSARQLQETQYF
TRBV20-1	NA	NA	TRBJ2-7	TGCAGTGCTAGTCGTGAGGGTTTGATGTACTTC	CSASREGLMYF
TRBV30	TRBD1	few	TRBJ1-2	TGTGCCTGGAGTGTAGGAGGACAGGGTGCGGGCTACACCTTC	CAWSVGGQGAGYTF
TRBV27	NA	NA	TRBJ1-1	TGTGCCAGCAGTTTAGGGGCAGGAGCCACCTATTTGAACACTGAAGCTTTCTTT	CASSLGAGATYLNTEAFF
TRBV18	NA	NA	TRBJ1-2	TGTGCCAGCTCACCACCAGTCCTAATCTATGGCTACACCTTC	CASSPPVLIYGYTF
TRBV7-2	TRBD1	NA	TRBJ1-1	TGTGCCAGCAGCATGGACAGGGGCGGTGAAGCTTTCTTT	CASSMDRGGEAFF
TRBV5-4	NA	NA	TRBJ2-7	TGTGCCAGCAGCTTGCCTAGCTCCTACGAGCAGTACTTC	CASSLPSSYEQYF
TRBV9	TRBD2	NA	TRBJ2-3	TGTGCCAGCAGCGCCACACCTAGCGGGGGGACAGATACGCAGTATTTT	CASSATPSGGTDTQYF